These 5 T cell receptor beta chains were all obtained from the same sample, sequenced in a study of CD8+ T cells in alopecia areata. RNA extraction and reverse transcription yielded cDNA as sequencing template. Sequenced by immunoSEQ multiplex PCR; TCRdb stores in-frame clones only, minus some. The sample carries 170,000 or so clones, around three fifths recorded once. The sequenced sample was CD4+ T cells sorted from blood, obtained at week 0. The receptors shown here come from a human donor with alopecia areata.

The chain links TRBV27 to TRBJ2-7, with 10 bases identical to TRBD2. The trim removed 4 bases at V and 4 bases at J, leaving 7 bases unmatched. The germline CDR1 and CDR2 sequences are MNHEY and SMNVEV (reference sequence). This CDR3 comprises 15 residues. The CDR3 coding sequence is TGTGCCAGCAGTTCAGCGGGGGGGCCTCGTTACGAGCAGTACTTC. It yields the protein CASSSAGGPRYEQYF.

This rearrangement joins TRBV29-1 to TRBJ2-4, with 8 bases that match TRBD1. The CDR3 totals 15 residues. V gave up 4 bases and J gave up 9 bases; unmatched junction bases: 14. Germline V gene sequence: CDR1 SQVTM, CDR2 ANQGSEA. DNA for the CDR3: TGCAGCGTTGGCACAGGGGGGCACACGGACGCCATTCAGTACTTC. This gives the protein CSVGTGGHTDAIQYF.

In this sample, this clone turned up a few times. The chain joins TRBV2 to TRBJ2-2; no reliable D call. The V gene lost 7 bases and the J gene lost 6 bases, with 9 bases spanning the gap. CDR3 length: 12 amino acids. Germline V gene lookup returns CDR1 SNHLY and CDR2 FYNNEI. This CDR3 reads CASTPLAGELFF. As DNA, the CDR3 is TGTGCCAGCACTCCACTTGCCGGGGAGCTGTTTTTT. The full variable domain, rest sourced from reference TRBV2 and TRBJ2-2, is EPEVTQTPSHQVTQMGQEVILRCVPISNHLYFYWYRQILGQKVEFLVSFYNNEISEKSEIFDDQFSVERPDGSNFTLKIRSTKLEDSAMYFCASTPLAGELFFGEGSRLTVL.

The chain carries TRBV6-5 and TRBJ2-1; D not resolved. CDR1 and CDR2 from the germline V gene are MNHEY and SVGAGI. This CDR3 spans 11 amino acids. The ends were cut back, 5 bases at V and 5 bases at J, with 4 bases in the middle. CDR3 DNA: TGTGCCAGCAGTACCCACAATGAGCAGTTCTTC. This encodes CASSTHNEQFF.

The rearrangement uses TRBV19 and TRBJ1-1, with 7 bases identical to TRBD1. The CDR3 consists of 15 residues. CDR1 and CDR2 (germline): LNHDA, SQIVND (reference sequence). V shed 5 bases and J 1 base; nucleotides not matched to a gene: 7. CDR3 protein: CASSPHRGENTEAFF. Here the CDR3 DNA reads TGTGCCAGTAGTCCCCACAGGGGAGAGAACACTGAAGCTTTCTTT. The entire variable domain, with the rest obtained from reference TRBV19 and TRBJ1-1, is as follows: DGGITQSPKYLFRKEGQNVTLSCEQNLNHDAMYWYRQDPGQGLRLIYYSQIVNDFQKGDIAEGYSVSREKKESFPLTVTSAQKNPTAFYLCASSPHRGENTEAFFGQGTRLTVV.